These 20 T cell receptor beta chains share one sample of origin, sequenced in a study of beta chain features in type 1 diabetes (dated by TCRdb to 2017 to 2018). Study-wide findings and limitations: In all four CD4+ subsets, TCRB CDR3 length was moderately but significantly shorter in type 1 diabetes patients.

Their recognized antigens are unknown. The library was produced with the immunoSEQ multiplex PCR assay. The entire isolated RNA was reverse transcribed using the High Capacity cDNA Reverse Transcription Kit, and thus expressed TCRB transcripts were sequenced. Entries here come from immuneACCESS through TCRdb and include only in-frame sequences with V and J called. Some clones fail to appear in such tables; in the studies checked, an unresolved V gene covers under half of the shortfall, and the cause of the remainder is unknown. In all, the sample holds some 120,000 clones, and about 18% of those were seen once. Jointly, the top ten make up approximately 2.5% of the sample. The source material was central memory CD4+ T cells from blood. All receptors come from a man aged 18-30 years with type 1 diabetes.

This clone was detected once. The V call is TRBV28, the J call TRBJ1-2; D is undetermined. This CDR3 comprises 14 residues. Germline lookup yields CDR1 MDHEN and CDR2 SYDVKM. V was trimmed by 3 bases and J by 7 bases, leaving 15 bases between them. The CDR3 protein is CASSFSHPGGGYTF. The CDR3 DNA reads TGTGCCAGCAGTTTTTCACATCCCGGCGGTGGCTACACCTTC.

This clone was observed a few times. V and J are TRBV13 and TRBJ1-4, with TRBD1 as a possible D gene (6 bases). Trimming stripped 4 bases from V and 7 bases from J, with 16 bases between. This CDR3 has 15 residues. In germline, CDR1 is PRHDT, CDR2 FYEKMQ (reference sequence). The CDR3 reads CASSYRRGAFEKLFF. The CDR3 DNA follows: TGTGCCAGCAGCTACCGACGGGGGGCATTTGAAAAACTGTTTTTT.

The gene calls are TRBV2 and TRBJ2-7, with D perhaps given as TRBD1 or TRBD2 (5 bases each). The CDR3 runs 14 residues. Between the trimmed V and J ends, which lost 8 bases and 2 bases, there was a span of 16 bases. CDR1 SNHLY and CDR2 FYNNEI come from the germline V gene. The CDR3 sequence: CASLGVGKPYEQYF. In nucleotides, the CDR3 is TGTGCCAGCCTGGGGGTTGGCAAACCCTACGAGCAGTACTTC. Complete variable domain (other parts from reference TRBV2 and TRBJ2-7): EPEVTQTPSHQVTQMGQEVILRCVPISNHLYFYWYRQILGQKVEFLVSFYNNEISEKSEIFDDQFSVERPDGSNFTLKIRSTKLEDSAMYFCASLGVGKPYEQYFGPGTRLTVT.

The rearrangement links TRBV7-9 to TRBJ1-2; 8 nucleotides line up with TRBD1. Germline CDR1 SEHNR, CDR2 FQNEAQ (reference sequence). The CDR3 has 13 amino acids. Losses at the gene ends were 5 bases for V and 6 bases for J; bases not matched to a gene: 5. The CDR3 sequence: CASSPGQGNGYTF. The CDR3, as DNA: TGTGCCAGCAGCCCCGGACAGGGTAATGGCTACACCTTC.

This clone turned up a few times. The CDR3 sequence is CASSSKIQDNEQFF. The CDR3 DNA is TGTGCCAGCAGCTCAAAGATCCAGGATAATGAGCAGTTCTTC. The rearrangement links TRBV5-4 to TRBJ2-1; D call uncertain. This CDR3 has 14 amino acids. V lost 3 bases and J 7 bases, leaving 14 bases between the germline ends. From germline, CDR1 is SGHNT and CDR2 YYREEE (reference sequence). Full variable domain (remainder filled in from reference TRBV5-4 and TRBJ2-1): ETGVTQSPTHLIKTRGQQVTLRCSSQSGHNTVSWYQQALGQGPQFIFQYYREEENGRGNFPPRFSGLQFPNYSSELNVNALELDDSALYLCASSSKIQDNEQFFGPGTRLTVL.

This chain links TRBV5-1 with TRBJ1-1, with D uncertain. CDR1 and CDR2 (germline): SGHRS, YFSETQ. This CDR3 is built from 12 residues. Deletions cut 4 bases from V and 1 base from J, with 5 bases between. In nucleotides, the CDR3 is TGCGCCAGCAGCCAGCAGAACACTGAAGCTTTCTTT. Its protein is CASSQQNTEAFF.

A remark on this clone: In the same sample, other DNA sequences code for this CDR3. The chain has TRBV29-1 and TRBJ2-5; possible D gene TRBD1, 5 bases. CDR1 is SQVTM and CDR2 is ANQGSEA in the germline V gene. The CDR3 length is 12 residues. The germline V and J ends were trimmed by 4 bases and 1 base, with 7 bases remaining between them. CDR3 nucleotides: TGCAGCGTTGCGCAGGGCCAAGAGACCCAGTACTTC. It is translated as CSVAQGQETQYF.

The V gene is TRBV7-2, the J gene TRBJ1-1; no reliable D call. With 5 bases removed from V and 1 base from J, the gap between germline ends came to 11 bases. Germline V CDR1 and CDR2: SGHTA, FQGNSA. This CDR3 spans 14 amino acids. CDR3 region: CASSLGISNTEAFF. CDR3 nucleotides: TGTGCCAGCAGCCTCGGTATCTCGAACACTGAAGCTTTCTTT.

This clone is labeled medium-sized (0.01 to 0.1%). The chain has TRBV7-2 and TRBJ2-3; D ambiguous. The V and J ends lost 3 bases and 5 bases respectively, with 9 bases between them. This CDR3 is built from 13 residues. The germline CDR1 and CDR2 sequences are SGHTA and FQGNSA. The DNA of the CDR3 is TGTGCCAGCAGCTTCCTCCAAGGAGATACGCAGTATTTT. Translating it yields CASSFLQGDTQYF.

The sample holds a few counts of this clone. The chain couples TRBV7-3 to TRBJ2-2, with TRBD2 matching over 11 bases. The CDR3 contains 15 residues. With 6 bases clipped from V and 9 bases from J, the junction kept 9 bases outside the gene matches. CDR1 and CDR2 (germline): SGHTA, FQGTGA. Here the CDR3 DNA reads TGTGCCAGCAGTTTCGGGACTAGCGGCCTCAGGGAGCTGTTTTTT. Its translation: CASSFGTSGLRELFF.

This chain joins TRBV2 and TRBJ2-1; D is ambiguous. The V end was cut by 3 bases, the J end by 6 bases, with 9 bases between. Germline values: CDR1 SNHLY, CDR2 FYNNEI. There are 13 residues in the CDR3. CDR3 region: CASSDPASNEQFF. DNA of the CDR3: TGTGCCAGCAGTGACCCCGCTAGCAATGAGCAGTTCTTC.

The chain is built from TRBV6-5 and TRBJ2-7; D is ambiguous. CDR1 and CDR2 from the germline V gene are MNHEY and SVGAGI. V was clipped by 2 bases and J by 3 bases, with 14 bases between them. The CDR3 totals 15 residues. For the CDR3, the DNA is TGTGCCAGCAGTTACGATTCCAACGGCCGCTACGAGCAGTACTTC. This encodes CASSYDSNGRYEQYF.

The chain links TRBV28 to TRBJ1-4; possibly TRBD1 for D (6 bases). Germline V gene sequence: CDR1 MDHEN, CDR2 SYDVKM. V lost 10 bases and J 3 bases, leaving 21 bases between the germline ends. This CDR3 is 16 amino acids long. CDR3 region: CATQTDSGAANEKLFF. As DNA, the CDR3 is TGTGCCACGCAGACGGACAGTGGAGCGGCTAATGAAAAACTGTTTTTT.

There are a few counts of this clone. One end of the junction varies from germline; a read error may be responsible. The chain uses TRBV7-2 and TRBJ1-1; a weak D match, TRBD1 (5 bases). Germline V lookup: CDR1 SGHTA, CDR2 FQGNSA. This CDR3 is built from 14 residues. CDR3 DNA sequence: TGTGCCAGCAGCCTGCTGGGACCGATAAACTATCCCGGGTTT. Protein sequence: CASSLLGPINYPGF.

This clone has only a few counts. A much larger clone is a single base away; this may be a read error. The CDR3 coding sequence is TGTGCCTGGGAGACAAAGGGACTAGCGGGGGGTACGCAGTATTTT. It yields the protein CAWETKGLAGGTQYF. The chain recombines TRBV30 with TRBJ2-3, with 15 bases aligning to TRBD2. The CDR3 runs to 15 residues. Germline-derived CDR1 and CDR2 are GTSNPN and SVGIG (reference sequence). V shed 5 bases and J 8 bases; nucleotides not matched to a gene: 8. Complete variable domain (other parts from reference TRBV30 and TRBJ2-3): SQTIHQWPATLVQPVGSPLSLECTVEGTSNPNLYWYRQAAGRGLQLLFYSVGIGQISSEVPQNLSASRPQDRQFILSSKKLLLSDSGFYLCAWETKGLAGGTQYFGPGTRLTVL.

The CDR3 here is CAWRWTGAYGYTF. The CDR3 coding sequence is TGTGCCTGGAGGTGGACAGGGGCCTATGGCTACACCTTC. J is TRBJ1-2 and V is TRBV30; 9 bases match TRBD1. Trimming removed 3 bases from V and 4 bases from J; junction bases left unmatched: 3. The germline CDR1 and CDR2 sequences are GTSNPN and SVGIG (reference sequence). CDR3 length: 13 amino acids.

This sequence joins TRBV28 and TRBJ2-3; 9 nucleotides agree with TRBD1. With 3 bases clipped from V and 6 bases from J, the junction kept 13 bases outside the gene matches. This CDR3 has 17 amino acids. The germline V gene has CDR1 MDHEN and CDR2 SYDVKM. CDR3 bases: TGTGCCAGCAGTTTTGAGGGAGGGACAGGGCCTGGGGATACGCAGTATTTT. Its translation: CASSFEGGTGPGDTQYF.

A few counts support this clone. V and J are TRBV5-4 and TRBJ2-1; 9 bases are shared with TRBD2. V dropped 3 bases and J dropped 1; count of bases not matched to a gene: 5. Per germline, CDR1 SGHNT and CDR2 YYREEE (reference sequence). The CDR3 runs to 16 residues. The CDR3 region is CASSSRTSVSYNEQFF. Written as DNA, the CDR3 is TGTGCCAGCAGCTCGCGGACTAGCGTTTCCTACAATGAGCAGTTCTTC.

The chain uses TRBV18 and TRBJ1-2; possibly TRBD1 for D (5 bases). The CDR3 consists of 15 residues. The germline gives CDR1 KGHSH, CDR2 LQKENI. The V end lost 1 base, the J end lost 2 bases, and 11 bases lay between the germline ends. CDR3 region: CASSPRLGDNYGYTF. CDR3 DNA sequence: TGTGCCAGCTCACCACGGTTAGGGGACAACTATGGCTACACCTTC.

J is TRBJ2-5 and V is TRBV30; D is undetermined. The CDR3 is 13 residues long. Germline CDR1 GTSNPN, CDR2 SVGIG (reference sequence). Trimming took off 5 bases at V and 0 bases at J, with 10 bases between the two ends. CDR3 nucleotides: TGTGCCTGGCAAGACACCTACCAAGAGACCCAGTACTTC. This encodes CAWQDTYQETQYF.